These T cell receptor beta chains were read from a single sample in a study of PD-1 blockade in classical Hodgkin lymphoma. Sequencing used immunoSEQ multiplex PCR; TCRdb keeps in-frame clones, though not all of them. The table includes about 30,000 clones, approximately 94% detected once. Sequencing used peripheral blood mononuclear cells (PBMCs). These TCRs come from a human donor with classical Hodgkin lymphoma. Each CDR3 is given without its conserved first and last residue. Each record gives: J gene, clone size, V gene, CDR3 protein. Only some rows state a clone size, as once, few, many or a class for expanded clones.

J: TRBJ2-7
size: .
V: TRBV7-6
CDR3: ASSLEARYEQY

J: TRBJ2-5
size: .
V: TRBV11-2
CDR3: ASSPIYRGRKETQY

J: TRBJ1-1
size: .
V: TRBV5-6
CDR3: ASSLLGNTEAF

J: TRBJ1-2
size: .
V: TRBV11-2
CDR3: ASSSSRRYGYT

J: TRBJ1-5
size: .
V: TRBV10-3
CDR3: AISDTLGRNQPQH

J: TRBJ2-1
size: .
V: TRBV11-3
CDR3: ASSIPTEFYWNEQF

J: TRBJ2-7
size: .
V: TRBV27
CDR3: ASRPGHTYEQY

J: TRBJ1-6
size: large
V: TRBV13
CDR3: ASSLGLTGGLHNSPLH

J: TRBJ1-1
size: .
V: TRBV29-1
CDR3: SVEGIANTEAF

J: TRBJ1-4
size: .
V: TRBV11-2
CDR3: ASSFWGEKLF

J: TRBJ2-3
size: .
V: TRBV29-1
CDR3: SVAGTNTDTQY

J: TRBJ2-1
size: .
V: TRBV30
CDR3: AWRDYYNEQF

J: TRBJ2-3
size: .
V: TRBV9
CDR3: ASSVTRDGDTQY

J: TRBJ2-4
size: .
V: TRBV2
CDR3: ASSGTSGGPTNIQY

J: TRBJ2-3
size: .
V: TRBV5-1
CDR3: ASSYSRDSSVDTQY

J: TRBJ2-2
size: .
V: TRBV5-3
CDR3: ARSPRGTGIPTGELF

J: TRBJ2-5
size: .
V: TRBV10-1
CDR3: ASSEAYQETQY

J: TRBJ2-5
size: .
V: TRBV5-8
CDR3: ASSLAGWQGVWETQY

J: TRBJ1-5
size: .
V: TRBV6-1
CDR3: ASSERNRPWGNQPQH

J: TRBJ2-1
size: .
V: TRBV11-2
CDR3: ATKRLAGVRYNEQF

J: TRBJ2-4
size: .
V: TRBV27
CDR3: ASGTLGIENIQY

J: TRBJ1-5
size: .
V: TRBV6-1
CDR3: ASSELGQKVYSNQPQH

J: TRBJ2-6
size: .
V: TRBV6-5
CDR3: ASSYVQGAGANVLT

J: TRBJ2-7
size: once
V: TRBV14
CDR3: ASSPQGVNEQY

J: TRBJ2-7
size: .
V: TRBV7-9
CDR3: ASSFGERGGSHEQY

J: TRBJ2-5
size: few
V: TRBV9
CDR3: ASSETSGGTGETQY

J: TRBJ2-2
size: .
V: TRBV19
CDR3: ASSIEFRGTGELF

J: TRBJ2-7
size: .
V: TRBV6-5
CDR3: ASRLGQTYEQY

J: TRBJ1-1
size: once
V: TRBV27
CDR3: ASSQGSVNTEAF

J: TRBJ1-1
size: .
V: TRBV5-4
CDR3: ASSLLELSEAF

J: TRBJ2-3
size: .
V: TRBV5-1
CDR3: ASSFEDPSTDTQY

J: TRBJ2-7
size: .
V: TRBV15
CDR3: ATSRDGDSGSSQY

J: TRBJ1-5
size: .
V: TRBV19
CDR3: ASGTATDQPQH

J: TRBJ1-2
size: .
V: TRBV27
CDR3: ASSLGPSGGYT

J: TRBJ2-5
size: .
V: TRBV5-4
CDR3: ASSPTSGTGGGETQY

J: TRBJ2-1
size: .
V: TRBV2
CDR3: ASMELTGRGEQF

J: TRBJ1-3
size: .
V: TRBV11-2
CDR3: ASSSDNTIY

J: TRBJ2-1
size: .
V: TRBV11-3
CDR3: ASSKSLAGDNEQF

J: TRBJ1-5
size: once
V: TRBV7-2
CDR3: ASSRDSVKGQPQH

J: TRBJ2-3
size: .
V: TRBV28
CDR3: ASSLGGVDTQY

J: TRBJ2-6
size: .
V: TRBV4-1
CDR3: ASSLPGTGGGANVLT

J: TRBJ2-7
size: .
V: TRBV9
CDR3: ASSGLGGPPYEQY

J: TRBJ2-2
size: .
V: TRBV6-1
CDR3: ASSEEAANTGELF

J: TRBJ2-5
size: .
V: TRBV5-1
CDR3: ASSLEALETQY

J: TRBJ2-1
size: .
V: TRBV30
CDR3: AWRRPSYNEQF

J: TRBJ2-3
size: .
V: TRBV30
CDR3: ACSRLAGADTQY

J: TRBJ2-3
size: .
V: TRBV15
CDR3: ATSTPTRGRTDTQY

J: TRBJ2-2
size: .
V: TRBV5-1
CDR3: ASSTGLAGGGVTGELF

J: TRBJ2-7
size: .
V: TRBV5-1
CDR3: ASSLGRLADEQY

J: TRBJ2-5
size: .
V: TRBV5-5
CDR3: ASSPSAETQY

J: TRBJ1-2
size: .
V: TRBV6-6
CDR3: ASSFRTLGYT

J: TRBJ1-1
size: .
V: TRBV11-3
CDR3: ASSVLENTEAF

J: TRBJ2-7
size: .
V: TRBV5-4
CDR3: ASSLDGTGSYEQY

J: TRBJ2-7
size: .
V: TRBV2
CDR3: ASRQGGTASYEQY

J: TRBJ2-6
size: .
V: TRBV10-2
CDR3: ASRGTGGISGANVLT

J: TRBJ1-5
size: .
V: TRBV18
CDR3: ASSKDGNSNQPQH

J: TRBJ2-1
size: .
V: TRBV11-1
CDR3: ASSQDSTSSYNEQF

J: TRBJ2-2
size: .
V: TRBV27
CDR3: ASSFLLNTGELF

J: TRBJ2-5
size: .
V: TRBV6-1
CDR3: ASSSGQQTQETQY

J: TRBJ2-1
size: .
V: TRBV28
CDR3: ASSLLAGGNEQF